The rows below give T cell receptor beta chains drawn from one sample of a study of metastatic and nonmetastatic thyroid tumors. TCRdb reanalyzed the PCR reads with MiXCR. The sample holds about 15,000 clones, around 23% seen once. The specimen was adjacent normal tissue. These receptors were taken from a female donor with papillary thyroid cancer or a benign thyroid nodule (not recorded which). Some clones in this sample may be carry-over from other donors' samples. CDR3s include the opening cysteine and the closing phenylalanine or tryptophan. Clone size is shown for a subset of rows, as once, few, many or a class of expanded clone.

V	size	J	CDR3
TRBV5-1	many	TRBJ2-7	CASSSSSGSLYEQYF
TRBV10-1	many	TRBJ1-3	CASSAGGSGNTIYF
TRBV20-1	many	TRBJ2-1	CSASGVSEQFF
TRBV5-4	few	TRBJ2-1	CASSVDRGYNEQFF
TRBV28	medium-sized	TRBJ1-5	CASSYRDRGRGQPQHF
TRBV20-1	NA	TRBJ2-2	CSARPSGFTGELFF
TRBV20-1	many	TRBJ2-3	CSARAYMSSTDTQYF
TRBV19	medium-sized	TRBJ2-7	CASSARAWPYYEQYF
TRBV20-1	once	TRBJ2-7	CSILVQVTEQYF
TRBV24-1	NA	TRBJ1-1	CATSDWRTAPNPEALF
TRBV29-1	many	TRBJ2-2	CSVSAGGWTGELFF
TRBV15	many	TRBJ2-7	CATSRGLNYEQYF
TRBV20-1	NA	TRBJ2-3	CGAKLTKLGRPDTQYF
TRBV6-1	few	TRBJ1-5	CASSEGPYSNQPQHF
TRBV7-2	many	TRBJ2-5	CASSPRPRASRRETQYF
TRBV20-1	NA	TRBJ1-6	CSARVGQGALLGSPLHF
TRBV12-3/TRBV12-4	few	TRBJ1-3	CASSFGGKNTIYF
TRBV20-1	once	TRBJ2-5	CSARDTLQETQYF
TRBV28	few	TRBJ1-4	CASRSPGQGRGHNEKLFF
TRBV10-2	many	TRBJ2-3	CASRDLSLDTQYF
TRBV6-1	NA	TRBJ1-2	CASSVVGWNGYTF
TRBV4-2	NA	TRBJ2-2	CASSQDLAGGYTGELFF
TRBV29-1	many	TRBJ2-5	CSVGNSLEETQYF
TRBV7-2	medium-sized	TRBJ1-2	CASSPRGTDDGYTF
TRBV20-1	medium-sized	TRBJ2-7	CSASFMRGHEQYF
TRBV11-2	NA	TRBJ2-3	CASSARISAGASTDTQYF
TRBV10-3	many	TRBJ2-3	CAISGNRSDEYF
TRBV5-1	few	TRBJ1-2	CASSYAGTSNYGYTF
TRBV29-1	many	TRBJ1-5	CSVGDGNQPQHF
TRBV7-6	NA	TRBJ2-2	CASSFLGLAGTGELFF
TRBV12-3/TRBV12-4	NA	TRBJ2-1	CASRLAGREQFF
TRBV20-1	NA	TRBJ2-7	CSARRGGQYYEQYF
TRBV20-1	medium-sized	TRBJ1-3	CSAQRGVYGNTIYF
TRBV20-1	NA	TRBJ2-5	CSAFTADRGSETQYF
TRBV15	NA	TRBJ1-4	CATSREAANEKLFF
TRBV11-2	many	TRBJ2-3	CASSLGFAGGSDTQYF